Listed below are T cell receptor beta chains from one sample, sequenced in a study of cytomegalovirus exposure and HLA in healthy donors. Libraries were prepared by immunoSEQ multiplex PCR; TCRdb keeps only in-frame clonotypes and omits some of them. The table has around 140,000 clones, around three quarters seen once. Sequenced input: PBMCs. The source is a middle-aged man in good health and CMV-seropositive. Both conserved end residues are part of each CDR3. D genes are given only for firm matches.

TRBV23-1	TRBJ1-1	TRBD1	TGCGCCAGCAGTCAATCCTGGGCAGGGGGCGAAAGTGAAGCTTTCTTT	CASSQSWAGGESEAFF
TRBV7-9	TRBJ2-7	TRBD2	TGTGCCAGCAGCGTAACCGGGACTAGCTCCTACGAGCAGTACTTC	CASSVTGTSSYEQYF
TRBV29-1	TRBJ2-5	TRBD2	TGCAGCGTTAGGGGGACTAGCGGCCAAGAGACCCAGTACTTC	CSVRGTSGQETQYF
TRBV6-5	TRBJ1-1	-	TGTGCCAGCAGTGACACCGAGAACACTGAAGCTTTCTTT	CASSDTENTEAFF
TRBV11-2	TRBJ1-2	TRBD1	TGTGCCAGCAGTCCCCTACAGGGGTTTTTTCGTGGCTACACCTTC	CASSPLQGFFRGYTF
TRBV2	TRBJ2-2	-	TGTGCCAGCAAAAACTCCGGGGAGCTGTTTTTT	CASKNSGELFF
TRBV7-9	TRBJ2-1	-	TGTGCCAGCAGCTCCGGACTTTACAATGAGCAGTTCTTC	CASSSGLYNEQFF
TRBV12-5	TRBJ2-5	-	TGTGCTAGTGGTTGGATGCTGGACATGGACTTC	CASGWMLDMDF
TRBV10-3	TRBJ2-1	-	TGTGCCATCAGTGTTCCCTCGGGAGTAGCGGCCAGTAATGAGCAGTTCTTC	CAISVPSGVAASNEQFF
TRBV14	TRBJ2-7	-	TGTGCCAGCAGCCGAGACAGGACCTACGAGCAGTACTTC	CASSRDRTYEQYF
TRBV30	TRBJ2-7	TRBD1	TGTGCCTGGAGTGTAATATGGGACAGCTCCTACGAGCAGTACTTC	CAWSVIWDSSYEQYF
TRBV19	TRBJ2-2	-	TGTGCCAGTAGTCCATACACCGGGGAGCTGTTTTTT	CASSPYTGELFF